These 26 T cell receptor beta chains originate from one sample sequenced in a study of blood T cells in healthy people across ages. Next came a second PCR, run for roughly 6 to 11 cycles, which used a sample-barcoded 5' primer along with a J-beta primer mix. TCRdb reanalysed the 5' RACE reads using MiXCR and keeps one entry per CDR3 protein. The repertoire consists of about 670,000 distinct CDR3 sequences, with 40% to 45% occurring once and the leading ten covering about 30%. Sequencing was carried out using blood. These TCRs come from an older man in good health.

This clonotype appeared once. The gene calls are TRBV6-2 or TRBV6-3 and TRBJ2-1; D unclear. The V gene's germline CDR1 is MNHEY and CDR2 SVGEGT. The CDR3 spans 13 residues. V gave up 8 bases and J gave up 4 bases, with 12 bases separating them. The CDR3 sequence: CASSGVSYNEQFF. For the CDR3, the DNA is TGTGCCAGCTCTGGGGTCAGTTACAATGAGCAGTTCTTC.

V and J are TRBV10-1 and TRBJ2-3, with TRBD1 identical over 9 bases. J gave up 6 bases and V 0 bases, and 10 bases lay outside the gene matches. The CDR3 has 17 amino acids. Germline V gene lookup returns CDR1 WNHNN and CDR2 SYGVQD (reference sequence). CDR3 amino acids: CASSESAGTGHSDTQYF. The CDR3 DNA follows: TGCGCCAGCAGTGAGTCCGCCGGGACAGGGCATTCGGATACGCAGTATTTT.

The rearrangement uses TRBV10-1 and TRBJ2-3, with 7 bases matching TRBD2. The CDR3 is 17 residues long. The ends lost 3 bases at V and 5 bases at J; junction bases unmatched: 14. Germline-derived CDR1 and CDR2 are WNHNN and SYGVQD (reference sequence). The DNA for the CDR3 is TGCGCCAGCAGTGACCCCGGTTCTCGGGGGGTTCTAGATACGCAGTATTTT. This encodes CASSDPGSRGVLDTQYF.

This clonotype was observed a handful of times. The chain has TRBV12-5 and TRBJ2-7; perhaps TRBD1 as D (6 bases). The CDR3 extends over 14 amino acids. Germline V gives CDR1 LGHNT, CDR2 FRNRAP. Trimming left V 3 bases short and J 2 bases short, with 11 bases between. CDR3 loop: CASGFNQGPYEQYF. In DNA, the CDR3 is TGTGCTAGTGGTTTCAACCAGGGGCCCTACGAGCAGTACTTC.

This clonotype showed up just a few times. This chain links TRBV5-1 with TRBJ2-7; D possibly corresponds to TRBD1 (7 bases). The DNA matches TRBJ2-5 better at its end, which makes the J call doubtful. The CDR3 has 16 amino acids. The germline gives CDR1 SGHRS, CDR2 YFSETQ. The CDR3 is CASSFGGGAGSETQYF. The CDR3 DNA reads as TGCGCCAGCAGCTTTGGAGGGGGCGCTGGATCAGAGACCCAGTACTTC.

V is TRBV6-2 or TRBV6-3 and J is TRBJ2-1; the D gene could be TRBD1 or TRBD2 (5 bases each). The DNA end lines up better with TRBJ2-7; the J call may be wrong. The CDR3 is 14 residues long. CDR1 and CDR2 (germline): MNHEY, SVGEGT. CDR3 nucleotides: TGTGCCAGCAGTTGGGGGAGCTCCTACAATGAGCAGTACTTC. It is translated as CASSWGSSYNEQYF.

The chain joins TRBV7-2 to TRBJ2-1; D is unclear. V lost 1 base and J 6 bases, leaving 10 bases between the germline ends. The germline V gene has CDR1 SGHTA and CDR2 FQGNSA. CDR3 size: 14 residues. In DNA form, the CDR3 reads TGTGCCAGCAGCTTAGGGTTCCCACCCAATGAGCAGTTCTTC. Its protein is CASSLGFPPNEQFF.

This clonotype was picked up a small number of times. The V gene is TRBV7-9, the J gene TRBJ2-3; tentatively, D is TRBD2 (8 bases). Trimming stripped 5 bases from V and 2 bases from J, with 14 bases between. CDR3 size: 15 residues. Germline assignment: CDR1 SEHNR and CDR2 FQNEAQ (reference sequence). The CDR3 nucleotides read TGTGCCAGCAGCCGGGGGGGACAGACCACAGATACGCAGTATTTT. This translates into CASSRGGQTTDTQYF.

V gene TRBV4-2 combines with J gene TRBJ2-7; no clear D gene. V was shortened by 1 base and J by 3 bases, with 10 bases between the two germline ends. Germline values: CDR1 LGHNA, CDR2 YNFKEQ. The CDR3 runs to 14 residues. The CDR3 DNA follows: TGTGCCAGCAGCCAAGTCGCTTCACTCTACGAGCAGTACTTC. It encodes CASSQVASLYEQYF.

The V call is TRBV28, the J call TRBJ2-7; D call uncertain. Trimming cost V 7 bases and J 7 bases, with 11 bases left between them. CDR1 is MDHEN and CDR2 is SYDVKM in the germline V gene. The CDR3 extends over 11 amino acids. In DNA form, the CDR3 reads TGTGCCAGCACTAACCACAATGAGCAGTACTTC. Translation gives CASTNHNEQYF. The variable domain in full, with the rest retrieved from reference TRBV28 and TRBJ2-7, is DVKVTQSSRYLVKRTGEKVFLECVQDMDHENMFWYRQDPGLGLRLIYFSYDVKMKEKGDIPEGYSVSREKKERFSLILESASTNQTSMYLCASTNHNEQYFGPGTRLTVT.

The CDR3 protein is CASSSSGTGENKQFF. CDR3 in DNA: TGTGCCAGCAGCTCATCCGGGACAGGGGAAAATAAGCAGTTCTTC. The gene calls are TRBV13 and TRBJ2-1, with 10 bases aligning to TRBD1. The V segment lost 4 bases and the J segment 11 bases; nucleotides outside the gene matches: 11. Germline V gene lookup returns CDR1 PRHDT and CDR2 FYEKMQ (reference sequence). The CDR3 totals 15 residues.

This clonotype was picked up a small number of times. The V call is TRBV4-2, the J call TRBJ2-1, with D possibly TRBD2 on 6 matching bases. CDR1 LGHNA and CDR2 YNFKEQ come from the germline V gene. CDR3 length: 16 amino acids. The ends were cut back, 2 bases at V and 8 bases at J, with 19 bases in the middle. The CDR3 is CASSQLPGTGKDEQFF. DNA of the CDR3: TGTGCCAGCAGCCAACTCCCGGGGACTGGTAAGGATGAGCAGTTCTTC.

Comment on this clonotype: Its ends do not fully match the called genes, so a read error is possible. This chain uses TRBV5-5 with TRBJ2-3, with D perhaps TRBD1 (7 bases). The CDR3 length is 15 residues. CDR1 and CDR2 (germline): SGHKS, YYEKEE (reference sequence). The CDR3 bases are TGTGCCAGCAGCCCTAGGACAGGAGGGACAGATATGCAGTATTTT. Encoded protein: CASSPRTGGTDMQYF.

The chain recombines TRBV5-1 with TRBJ2-6; D not resolved. V was shortened by 5 bases and J by 0 bases, with 9 bases between the two germline ends. The CDR3 extends over 15 amino acids. In germline, CDR1 is SGHRS, CDR2 YFSETQ. CDR3 coding DNA: TGCGCCAGCAGTACCTGGGGCTCTGGGGCCAACGTCCTGACTTTC. This sequence encodes CASSTWGSGANVLTF.

This chain connects TRBV5-4 to TRBJ2-1; 8 bases agree with TRBD2. V gave up 6 bases and J gave up 8 bases; unmatched junction bases: 7. Germline-derived CDR1 and CDR2 are SGHNT and YYREEE (reference sequence). This CDR3 has 13 amino acids. CDR3 bases: TGTGCCAGCACTCCAGCGGGAGACGATGAGCAGTTCTTC. Its translation is CASTPAGDDEQFF.

V is TRBV14 and J is TRBJ2-7; D gene uncertain. CDR1 is SGHDN and CDR2 is FVKESK in the germline V gene. Trimming removed 1 base at V and 0 bases at J, with 7 bases between. The CDR3 has 14 amino acids. In DNA, the CDR3 is TGTGCCAGCAGCCAAGTTCCTAGCTCCTACGAGCAGTACTTC. Translated: CASSQVPSSYEQYF.

This clonotype has a handful of counts. The chain is built from TRBV6-1 and TRBJ1-1; D is ambiguous. Trimming cost V 2 bases and J 1 base, with 11 bases left between them. Germline CDR1 and CDR2: MNHNS and SASEGT. This CDR3 has 15 amino acids. CDR3 sequence reads: CASSEKRGTNTEAFF. In DNA form, the CDR3 reads TGTGCCAGCAGTGAAAAGCGGGGTACGAACACTGAAGCTTTCTTT.

This clonotype was recorded a few times. J is TRBJ2-1 and V is TRBV4-3; tentatively, D is TRBD2 (5 bases). The CDR3 has 17 amino acids. Germline V gene lookup returns CDR1 LGHNA and CDR2 YSLEER. V shed 0 bases and J shed 3 bases, with 15 bases lying between them. The CDR3 loop is CASSQERRSANYNEQFF. CDR3 DNA: TGCGCCAGCAGCCAAGAAAGGAGGTCGGCCAACTACAATGAGCAGTTCTTC.

This clonotype was found a few times. DNA for the CDR3: TGTGCCAGCAGTCAGGCCGGGACAGGGATAGTAAATGGCTACACCTTC. Translation: CASSQAGTGIVNGYTF. The J gene is TRBJ1-2, the V gene TRBV28, with 9 bases fitting TRBD1. This CDR3 is 16 amino acids long. Unmatched junction bases numbered 13, after V lost 5 bases and J lost 6 bases. Germline V gene lookup returns CDR1 MDHEN and CDR2 SYDVKM.

This chain connects TRBV25-1 to TRBJ1-6, with 10 positions matching TRBD1. Looked up from germline, CDR1 is MGHDK and CDR2 is SYGVNS. Trimming at V came to 6 bases and at J to 5 bases, leaving 7 bases not matched to a gene. The CDR3 extends over 16 amino acids. CDR3 amino acids: CASSDTGTGDNSPLHF. CDR3 DNA: TGTGCCAGCAGCGATACCGGGACAGGGGATAATTCACCCCTCCACTTT.

This chain links TRBV7-2 with TRBJ1-5, with 7 nucleotides matching TRBD1. After removal of 4 bases from V and 2 bases from J, the junction contained 8 bases not matched to a gene. Germline loops: CDR1 SGHTA, CDR2 FQGNSA. The CDR3 is 16 amino acids. The CDR3 sequence is CASSSNRGGGNQPQHF. The CDR3 coding sequence is TGTGCCAGCAGCTCCAACAGGGGCGGGGGCAATCAGCCCCAGCATTTT.

This chain links TRBV7-2 with TRBJ1-2; possible D gene TRBD1, 6 bases. With 3 bases removed from V and 0 bases from J, the gap between germline ends came to 17 bases. Germline V lookup: CDR1 SGHTA, CDR2 FQGNSA. The CDR3 spans 17 residues. The CDR3 nucleotides read TGTGCCAGCAGCTTTGATGGGGGGCAGGGTGCTAACTATGGCTACACCTTC. This translates into CASSFDGGQGANYGYTF.

About this clonotype itself: The junction shows a germline mismatch at one end, possibly a read error. The rearrangement links TRBV25-1 to TRBJ2-7; D ambiguous. Germline-derived CDR1 and CDR2 are MGHDK and SYGVNS. The CDR3 loop spans 14 amino acids. The CDR3 bases are TGTGCCACCAGTCGCCATAACCCTACCTACGAGCAGTACTTC. It yields the protein CATSRHNPTYEQYF.

This chain connects TRBV2 to TRBJ2-7, with 7 positions matching TRBD1. Germline V gives CDR1 SNHLY, CDR2 FYNNEI. CDR3 size: 15 residues. V lost 4 bases and J lost 4; bases outside the gene matches: 10. CDR3 sequence (DNA): TGTGCCAGCAGTGCCCGACAGGGTACGGGTTACGAGCAGTACTTC. Its translation: CASSARQGTGYEQYF.

This clonotype was recorded once. This chain connects TRBV9 to TRBJ1-1; 7 bases are shared with TRBD1. CDR3 length: 15 residues. Germline V CDR1 and CDR2: SGDLS, YYNGEE. Losses at the gene ends were 1 base for V and 4 bases for J; bases not matched to a gene: 7. CDR3 loop: CASSVSTGPGTEAFF. The CDR3 region has the DNA TGTGCCAGCAGCGTATCGACAGGGCCCGGCACTGAAGCTTTCTTT.

This clonotype came up a few times. The gene calls are TRBV10-1 and TRBJ2-1; 11 bases fit TRBD2. This CDR3 comprises 17 residues. V shed 2 bases and J 4 bases; nucleotides not matched to a gene: 7. Looked up from germline, CDR1 is WNHNN and CDR2 is SYGVQD (reference sequence). CDR3 sequence reads: CASSEPGGTSGYNEQFF. The DNA of the CDR3 is TGCGCCAGCAGTGAGCCCGGCGGGACTAGCGGTTACAATGAGCAGTTCTTC.